The clone carrying this TCR beta chain was detected only a few times. The authors extracted RNA and reverse transcribed it into cDNA as the sequencing template. Here immunoSEQ multiplex PCR was the method, and the copy in TCRdb shows in-frame clones only, minus some. Of 95,000 to 100,000 clones listed, about three fifths are singletons. The sample is drawn from a study of CD8+ T cells in alopecia areata. V shed 5 bases and J shed 3 bases, with 17 bases lying between them. CDR1 and CDR2 from the germline V gene are SGDLS and YYNGEE. CDR3 length equals 15 residues. Stated treatment: oral pan-JAK inhibitor, 5-10 mg twice daily.

The starting material was CD8+ T cells sorted from blood, obtained between weeks 55 and 65, from a patient treated with tofacitinib. The V and J genes are TRBV9 and TRBJ1-2; possible D gene TRBD1, 5 bases. The receptor comes from a human donor with alopecia areata. The CDR3 DNA is TGTGCCAGCAGGTGGAGGGGATCCGGGGACTATGGCTACACCTTC. It codes for CASRWRGSGDYGYTF.